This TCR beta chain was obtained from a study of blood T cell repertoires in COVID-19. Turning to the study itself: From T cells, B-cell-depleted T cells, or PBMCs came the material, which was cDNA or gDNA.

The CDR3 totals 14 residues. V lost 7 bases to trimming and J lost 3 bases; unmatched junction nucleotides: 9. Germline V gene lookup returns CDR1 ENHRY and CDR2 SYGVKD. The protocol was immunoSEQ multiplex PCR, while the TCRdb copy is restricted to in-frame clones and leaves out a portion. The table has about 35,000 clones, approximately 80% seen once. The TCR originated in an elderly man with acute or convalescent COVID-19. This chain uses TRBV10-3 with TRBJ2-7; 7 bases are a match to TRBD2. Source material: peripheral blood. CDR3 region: CAITPSSSGYEQYF. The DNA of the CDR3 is TGTGCCATCACGCCCTCCTCTAGCGGCTACGAGCAGTACTTC.